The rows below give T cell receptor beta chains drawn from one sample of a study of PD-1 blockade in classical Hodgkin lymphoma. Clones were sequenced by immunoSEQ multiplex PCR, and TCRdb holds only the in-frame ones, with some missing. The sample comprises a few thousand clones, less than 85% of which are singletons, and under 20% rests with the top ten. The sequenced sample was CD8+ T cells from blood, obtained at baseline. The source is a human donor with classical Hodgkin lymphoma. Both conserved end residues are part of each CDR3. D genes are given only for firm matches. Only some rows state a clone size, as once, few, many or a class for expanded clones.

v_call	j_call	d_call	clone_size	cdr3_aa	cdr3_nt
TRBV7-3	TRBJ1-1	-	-	CASRGDSGPEAFF	TGTGCCAGCAGGGGGGACTCAGGTCCTGAAGCTTTCTTT
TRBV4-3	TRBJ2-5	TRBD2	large	CASSQGVSRGGLETQYF	TGCGCCAGCAGCCAAGGGGTGTCGCGGGGGGGGCTGGAGACCCAGTACTTC
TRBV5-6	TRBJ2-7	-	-	CASSFSETYEQYF	TGTGCCAGCAGCTTCTCTGAGACCTACGAGCAGTACTTC
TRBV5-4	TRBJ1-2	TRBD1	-	CASSDRDRNFGGYTF	TGTGCCAGCAGCGACCGGGACAGAAATTTCGGAGGCTACACCTTC
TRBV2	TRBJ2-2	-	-	CASSVSFTGELFF	TGTGCCAGCAGTGTTTCCTTCACCGGGGAGCTGTTTTTT
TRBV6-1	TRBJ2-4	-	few	CASSEGREVDIQYF	TGTGCCAGCAGTGAAGGCAGGGAGGTAGACATTCAGTACTTC
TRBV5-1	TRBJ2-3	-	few	CASSYRTDTDTQYF	TGCGCCAGCAGCTATCGGACAGACACAGATACGCAGTATTTT
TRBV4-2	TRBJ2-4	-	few	CASSQDSIAKNIQYF	TGTGCCAGCAGCCAAGATTCCATAGCCAAAAACATTCAGTACTTC
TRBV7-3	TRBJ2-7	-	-	CASSLFPGKAYEQYF	TGTGCCAGCAGCTTATTTCCGGGGAAGGCCTACGAGCAGTACTTC
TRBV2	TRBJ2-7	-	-	CASMTGTYEQYF	TGTGCCAGCATGACAGGAACCTACGAGCAGTACTTC
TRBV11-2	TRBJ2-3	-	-	CASSLRGLAITDTQYF	TGTGCCAGCAGCTTAAGGGGCCTGGCTATCACAGATACGCAGTATTTT
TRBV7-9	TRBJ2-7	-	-	CASSPTDSYEQYF	TGTGCCAGCAGCCCGACGGATTCCTACGAGCAGTACTTC
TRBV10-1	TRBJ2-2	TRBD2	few	CASSTGTSGGELFF	TGCGCCAGCAGCACCGGGACTAGCGGCGGGGAGCTGTTTTTT
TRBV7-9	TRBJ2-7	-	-	CASSLSFSYEQYF	TGTGCCAGCAGCTTAAGCTTCTCCTACGAGCAGTACTTC